These 30 T cell receptor beta chains originate from one sample sequenced in a study of blood T cell repertoires in COVID-19. Measured with immunoSEQ multiplex PCR; TCRdb has only the in-frame clones, and not every one. The table records more than 150,000 clones, 86% of them present only once. Sequenced: peripheral blood. The source is a man between 50 and 59 years old with active or convalescent COVID-19.

The V gene is TRBV6-5, the J gene TRBJ2-5, with 12 bases lining up with TRBD1. V shed 0 bases and J 4 bases; nucleotides not matched to a gene: 3. Germline-derived CDR1 and CDR2 are MNHEY and SVGAGI. This CDR3 comprises 16 residues. The CDR3, as DNA: TGTGCCAGCAGTTACTCCGGGACAGGGGGCACAGAGACCCAGTACTTC. Amino acids: CASSYSGTGGTETQYF.

The chain combines TRBV6-1 with TRBJ2-7, with 8 bases aligning to TRBD2. CDR3 length: 10 amino acids. Germline CDR1 and CDR2: MNHNS and SASEGT. Losses at the gene ends were 6 bases for V and 13 bases for J; bases not matched to a gene: 5. CDR3 protein: CASRGLELYF. As DNA, the CDR3 is TGTGCCAGCAGGGGACTAGAACTTTACTTC.

This rearrangement joins TRBV18 to TRBJ2-6, with TRBD1 matching 11 bases. The CDR3 sequence is 17 residues long. Trimming cost V 3 bases and J 2 bases; bases outside gene matches: 3. Germline CDR1 reads KGHSH; CDR2 reads LQKENI. The CDR3 sequence: CASSPGQGAPGANVLTF. As DNA, the CDR3 is TGTGCCAGCTCACCTGGACAGGGGGCTCCTGGGGCCAACGTCCTGACTTTC. The full variable domain, in which reference TRBV18 and TRBJ2-6 provide the parts outside the CDR3, is NAGVMQNPRHLVRRRGQEARLRCSPMKGHSHVYWYRQLPEEGLKFMVYLQKENIIDESGMPKERFSAEFPKEGPSILRIQQVVRGDSAAYFCASSPGQGAPGANVLTFGAGSRLTVL.

The chain carries TRBV4-3 and TRBJ2-7, with a possible D match to TRBD2 (7 bases). Trimming removed 1 base from V and 12 bases from J, with 22 bases in between. Germline V gene lookup returns CDR1 LGHNA and CDR2 YSLEER. The CDR3 length is 15 residues. The CDR3 sequence is CASSQGGTLADRRYF. As DNA, the CDR3 is TGCGCCAGCAGCCAAGGAGGTACTCTAGCGGACAGACGGTACTTC.

The chain links TRBV2 to TRBJ2-1; a possible D gene is TRBD2 (6 bases). The CDR3 contains 16 residues. Germline loops: CDR1 SNHLY, CDR2 FYNNEI. The V gene lost 4 bases and the J gene lost 3 bases, with 16 bases spanning the gap. CDR3 DNA: TGTGCCAGCAGTGGGAGGGGCAAGATCCACTACAATGAGCAGTTCTTC. Translation gives CASSGRGKIHYNEQFF.

The chain links TRBV4-3 to TRBJ1-1; TRBD1 is a possible D gene (5 bases). The CDR3 is 15 residues long. V dropped 4 bases and J dropped 9 bases, with 21 bases sitting between them. Looked up from germline, CDR1 is LGHNA and CDR2 is YSLEER. CDR3: CASSLTGTGDGKAFF. In DNA, the CDR3 is TGCGCCAGCAGCCTTACAGGCACGGGCGACGGTAAAGCTTTCTTT.

The V gene is TRBV4-1, the J gene TRBJ1-1; no reliable D call. Germline assignment: CDR1 MGHRA and CDR2 YSYEKL. The length of the CDR3 is 15 residues. The germline V and J ends were trimmed by 1 base and 2 bases, with 11 bases remaining between them. The chain's CDR3 is CASSQAYEGNTEAFF. The DNA of the CDR3 is TGCGCCAGCAGCCAAGCGTACGAGGGAAACACTGAAGCTTTCTTT.

The chain links TRBV12-3 or TRBV12-4 to TRBJ1-2, with D perhaps TRBD1 (5 bases). This CDR3 contains 12 residues. V shed 6 bases and J shed 4 bases, with 9 bases lying between them. DNA of the CDR3: TGTGCCAGCAGACAGGTCCCCTATGGCTACACCTTC. Encoded protein: CASRQVPYGYTF.

The gene calls are TRBV10-3 and TRBJ1-1, with 7 nucleotides matching TRBD1. Unmatched junction bases numbered 3, after V lost 2 bases and J lost 3 bases. The CDR3 is 14 residues long. Germline CDR1 reads ENHRY; CDR2 reads SYGVKD. CDR3 DNA: TGTGCCATCAGTGAGGCCGGGACAGACACTGAAGCTTTCTTT. Protein: CAISEAGTDTEAFF.

The rearrangement uses TRBV28 and TRBJ2-1; the D gene is possibly TRBD2 (6 bases). This CDR3 contains 13 residues. V shed 11 bases and J shed 6 bases, with 17 bases lying between them. Germline assignment: CDR1 MDHEN and CDR2 SYDVKM. The CDR3 spells CAYGSGLFNEQFF. The CDR3 coding sequence is TGTGCCTACGGGTCGGGACTCTTCAATGAGCAGTTCTTC.

The chain is built from TRBV11-1 and TRBJ2-3; TRBD2 matches at 8 bases. Germline V gene lookup returns CDR1 SGHAT and CDR2 FQDESV (reference sequence). Losses at the gene ends were 3 bases for V and 4 bases for J; bases not matched to a gene: 6. The CDR3 is made up of 15 amino acids. The CDR3 reads CASSLGRGGADTQYF. In DNA form, the CDR3 reads TGTGCCAGCAGCTTGGGCCGGGGGGGCGCAGATACGCAGTATTTT.

The chain carries TRBV5-4 and TRBJ1-1; D might be TRBD1 (5 bases). The CDR3 runs 14 residues. CDR1 and CDR2 (germline): SGHNT, YYREEE (reference sequence). The germline V and J ends were trimmed by 5 bases and 4 bases, with 15 bases remaining between them. CDR3 in DNA: TGTGCCAGCAGTTTTAGGGGAGGGGTCACTGAAGCTTTCTTT. It yields the protein CASSFRGGVTEAFF.

The chain uses TRBV25-1 and TRBJ1-2; 7 bases agree with TRBD1. This CDR3 region has 13 residues. With 5 bases clipped from V and 4 bases from J, the junction kept 4 bases outside the gene matches. From germline, CDR1 is MGHDK and CDR2 SYGVNS. For the CDR3, the DNA is TGTGCCAGCAGTTCCCCAGGGGGCTATGGCTACACCTTC. This encodes CASSSPGGYGYTF.

The chain uses TRBV28 and TRBJ1-5, with D maybe TRBD1 (5 bases). This CDR3 has 12 residues. The V end was cut by 7 bases, the J end by 6 bases, with 10 bases between. The germline V gene encodes CDR1 MDHEN and CDR2 SYDVKM. The CDR3 region is CASTTGPQPQHF. The CDR3, as DNA: TGTGCCAGCACCACAGGACCTCAGCCCCAGCATTTT.

The chain employs TRBV4-3 and TRBJ2-1; 9 nucleotides match TRBD2. V lost 8 bases and J lost 2; bases outside the gene matches: 7. Per germline, CDR1 LGHNA and CDR2 YSLEER. This CDR3 region has 15 residues. The CDR3 bases are TGCGCCAGCGGTAAGCGGGGGGCCACCTACAATGAGCAGTTCTTC. Translated: CASGKRGATYNEQFF.

The rearrangement joins TRBV5-4 to TRBJ1-2; 9 bases fit TRBD1. V lost 0 bases and J lost 5; bases outside the gene matches: 8. This CDR3 comprises 16 residues. Germline-derived CDR1 and CDR2 are SGHNT and YYREEE (reference sequence). The CDR3 is CASSLVGGQGGYGYTF. For the CDR3, the DNA is TGTGCCAGCAGCTTGGTCGGGGGACAGGGAGGTTATGGCTACACCTTC.

The chain links TRBV12-5 to TRBJ1-3; D is perhaps TRBD1 (5 bases). Germline assignment: CDR1 LGHNT and CDR2 FRNRAP. This CDR3 spans 16 amino acids. The V gene lost 0 bases and the J gene lost 3 bases, with 12 bases spanning the gap. The CDR3 sequence: CASGLVTGVGGNTIYF. The DNA of the CDR3 is TGTGCTAGTGGTTTGGTAACAGGCGTAGGTGGAAACACCATATATTTT.

This clone was seen only a few times. The rearrangement links TRBV4-3 to TRBJ1-2, with 12 bases aligning to TRBD1. The trim removed 0 bases at V and 4 bases at J, leaving 9 bases unmatched. CDR1 LGHNA and CDR2 YSLEER come from the germline V gene. The CDR3 runs 18 residues. The CDR3 DNA is TGCGCCAGCAGCCAAGATGAGGGACAGGGGGCGCGGATCTATGGCTACACCTTC. This translates into CASSQDEGQGARIYGYTF.

V is TRBV5-4 and J is TRBJ2-1; 7 positions match TRBD2. This CDR3 has 16 residues. Losses at the gene ends were 6 bases for V and 0 bases for J; bases not matched to a gene: 9. Germline-derived CDR1 and CDR2 are SGHNT and YYREEE (reference sequence). CDR3 sequence reads: CASNPEGGLSYNEQFF. The CDR3 nucleotides read TGTGCCAGCAACCCGGAGGGAGGGCTCTCCTACAATGAGCAGTTCTTC.

This chain links TRBV7-6 with TRBJ1-5; TRBD1 is a possible D gene (6 bases). CDR3 length: 15 amino acids. Trimming cost V 4 bases and J 4 bases, with 14 bases left between them. The germline gives CDR1 SGHVS, CDR2 FNYEAQ. The CDR3 loop is CASSSSGAGNQPQHF. The CDR3, as DNA: TGTGCCAGCAGCTCATCAGGGGCAGGTAATCAGCCCCAGCATTTT.

The V gene is TRBV6-5, the J gene TRBJ1-2, with TRBD1 identical over 9 bases. The CDR3 contains 15 residues. The J segment lost 6 bases and the V segment lost 5 bases, leaving 10 bases of the junction unmatched. Germline CDR1 MNHEY, CDR2 SVGAGI. The CDR3 DNA reads as TGTGCCAGCAGTACCTCCGGGACAGGGCTTAATGGCTACACCTTC. Its protein is CASSTSGTGLNGYTF.

The chain carries TRBV5-1 and TRBJ2-3; 15 positions match TRBD2. Germline values: CDR1 SGHRS, CDR2 YFSETQ. Trimming at V came to 2 bases and at J to 3 bases, leaving 4 bases not matched to a gene. The CDR3 totals 17 residues. CDR3 loop: CASSLGLAGGPTDTQYF. In DNA form, the CDR3 reads TGCGCCAGCAGCTTAGGACTAGCGGGGGGGCCGACAGATACGCAGTATTTT.

The J gene is TRBJ1-6, the V gene TRBV2; maybe TRBD1 (6 bases). CDR1 is SNHLY, CDR2 FYNNEI, per germline. The CDR3 is 15 residues long. V was shortened by 5 bases and J by 5 bases, with 13 bases between the two germline ends. CDR3 DNA: TGTGCCAGCAGTCTACAGGGAGCAGATAATTCACCCCTCCACTTT. This codes for CASSLQGADNSPLHF. Drawing the rest from reference TRBV2 and TRBJ1-6, the complete variable domain is EPEVTQTPSHQVTQMGQEVILRCVPISNHLYFYWYRQILGQKVEFLVSFYNNEISEKSEIFDDQFSVERPDGSNFTLKIRSTKLEDSAMYFCASSLQGADNSPLHFGNGTRLTVT.

V gene TRBV24-1 combines with J gene TRBJ1-5, with D tentatively TRBD1 (6 bases). Germline V gene lookup returns CDR1 KGHDR and CDR2 SFDVKD. This CDR3 is built from 14 residues. V shed 5 bases and J shed 6 bases, with 13 bases lying between them. In DNA form, the CDR3 reads TGTGCCACCAGTGGGGCGGGGGGGCGTCAGCCCCAGCATTTT. Its translation is CATSGAGGRQPQHF.

V usage is TRBV10-3 and J usage is TRBJ1-5; 10 bases match TRBD1. In germline, CDR1 is ENHRY, CDR2 SYGVKD. CDR3 length: 16 amino acids. The ends lost 3 bases at V and 0 bases at J; junction bases unmatched: 2. The CDR3 loop reads CAISEDRGLSNQPQHF. The CDR3 bases are TGTGCCATCAGTGAAGACAGGGGGCTTAGCAATCAGCCCCAGCATTTT.

The chain links TRBV7-2 to TRBJ2-3, with D perhaps matching TRBD2 (5 bases). The CDR3 has 15 amino acids. The germline V gene encodes CDR1 SGHTA and CDR2 FQGNSA. Trimming removed 1 base from V and 1 base from J, with 9 bases in between. The CDR3 DNA reads as TGTGCCAGCAGCTTAGGGACTCCACGCACAGATACGCAGTATTTT. As protein: CASSLGTPRTDTQYF.

This clone was seen only a few times. This chain uses TRBV10-3 with TRBJ2-7, with 8 bases fitting TRBD2. Per germline, CDR1 ENHRY and CDR2 SYGVKD. After removal of 2 bases from V and 5 bases from J, the junction contained 11 bases not matched to a gene. The CDR3 has 16 amino acids. In DNA form, the CDR3 reads TGTGCCATCAGTGAGCCTTCCGGGACTAGTTTCAACGAGCAGTACTTC. Protein product: CAISEPSGTSFNEQYF.

This chain joins TRBV24-1 and TRBJ2-3, with 9 bases lining up with TRBD2. The germline V gene encodes CDR1 KGHDR and CDR2 SFDVKD. CDR3 length: 15 amino acids. V gave up 4 bases and J gave up 2 bases; unmatched junction bases: 3. The DNA for the CDR3 is TGTGCCACCAGTGAGGGACTAGCATACACAGATACGCAGTATTTT. Translating it yields CATSEGLAYTDTQYF.

V usage is TRBV3-1 (or the pseudogene TRBV3-2) and J usage is TRBJ2-3, with 12 bases aligning to TRBD2. V was pared by 1 base and J by 4 bases, with 3 bases of the junction left unmatched. CDR1 is LGHDT and CDR2 is YNNKEL in the germline V gene (reference sequence). The CDR3 extends over 16 amino acids. CDR3: CASSQALAGGPDTQYF. The CDR3 coding sequence is TGTGCCAGCAGCCAAGCACTAGCGGGAGGCCCAGATACGCAGTATTTT.

The chain recombines TRBV6-5 with TRBJ2-7, with TRBD2 identical over 12 bases. The junction had 6 bases not matched to a gene; V was cut back by 2 bases and J by 4 bases. The CDR3 spans 16 residues. Germline CDR1 MNHEY, CDR2 SVGAGI. The CDR3 DNA follows: TGTGCCAGCAGTTACACGACTAGCGGGAGACCTTACGAGCAGTACTTC. Amino acids: CASSYTTSGRPYEQYF.